The T cell receptor beta chain described here comes from a study of shared clonotypes between healthy human individuals (dated by TCRdb to about 2020). Study-wide context: The cohort comprised two women and a few men aged 18 to 49 years. To estimate repertoire size and how much clonotype sharing occurs between individuals, the study deeply sequenced the blood TCR repertoires of five healthy adults. To increase sequencing depth and limit assay-specific biases, different laboratories used diverse techniques to prepare libraries and sequence TCR repertoires. Leukapheresis yielded between about 0.94 and 9 billion PBMCs per donor. For each donor, CD4 naive and CD4 memory were each run on three plates, CD8 naive on two plates, and CD8 memory on one plate.

A note on this clone: Which antigen it targets is not known. No clone much larger than this one lies a single base away; base qualities are absent.

What the work shows at the level of the full study, not this receptor alone: Roughly 5.2% of naive CD4, around 4% of naive CD8, about 2.5% of memory CD4, and approximately 0.39% of memory CD8 clonotypes were shared across a few donors. Larger estimated clonotype richness was generally found for naive subsets than for memory subsets. Compared with non-shared clonotypes, the clonotypes found in all four sorted-subset donors had higher generation probabilities. The small number of donors limited the genetic and exposure-history diversity represented. Pairwise subsampling indicated that sequencing depth was expected to affect the degree of clonotype sharing among donors. Sampling was limited to blood, and TCR repertoires in tissue likely differ from TCR repertoires in blood. Even with the large sequencing depth, rarefaction of the sorted-subset datasets indicated that sequencing was incomplete.

The CDR3 runs 16 amino acids, cysteine and phenylalanine included. Left in the record is the CDR3 DNA by itself, 48 bases read in frame from the first base. From a lookup of the germline V gene (reference sequence), CDR1 and CDR2 are SGHNT and YYREEE. Trimming removed 0 bases from V and 5 bases from J, leaving 17 bases between the germline ends. CD8 naive samples consisted of CD45RO-negative cells that were positively selected for CCR7, yielding a CD45RA+CCR7+ population without TemRA cells. Healthy HIV-negative adults with no recently reported acute infections or vaccinations were included as donors. All donors were Caucasian adults living in Nashville, Tennessee, USA. Blood was obtained by leukapheresis, after which PBMCs were separated by Ficoll-Histopaque density gradient centrifugation and cryopreserved in liquid nitrogen vapor phase. Analytical flow cytometry was used to check the purity and quantity of every magnetically sorted T cell population. Genomic DNA was isolated from every sorted fraction and measured by UV absorbance on a Nanodrop 2000c.

TCR CDR3 regions were amplified from genomic DNA by multiplex PCR using the deep immunoSEQ assay. Extracted genomic DNA from each cell subset was distributed evenly across all wells of several immunoSEQ 96-well plates, and each plate was treated as a replicate. For sorted subsets, each replicate PCR was loaded with 200 ng genomic DNA, equivalent to about 30,000 T cell genomes. Purified libraries were quantified with a Qubit 3.0 fluorometer, sized on a Bioanalyzer 2100, and re-quantified with the KAPA Library Quantification kit. Every immunoSEQ 96-well plate was sequenced on a separate single-read 150-cycle Illumina NextSeq 550 flow cell. In the source study's methods: Because the immunoSEQ output held only junctional sequences and lacked quality scores, the filtering could not match the filtering applied to full-length reads. Sequences were annotated with PyIR, a Python wrapper for IgBLAST v1.9, using IMGT germline references to assign V/J genes and CDR3. Any read was removed if the V/J assignment was weak (E-value above 1e-6), the CDR3 was missing, or the read contained stop codons, out-of-frame junctions, or ambiguous translated residues. A V3J clonotype was defined by an identical inferred V gene, J gene, and CDR3 amino acid sequence. Percentage overlap between repertoires was calculated by dividing the number of shared unique clonotypes by the size of the smaller repertoire. Repertoire richness was assessed with RTK rarefaction, the Chao1 estimator, and Recon v2.1 estimates of unobserved clonotypes. OLGA was used to compute generation probabilities for all TCRbeta clonotypes that the gDNA method yielded from a handful of donors. This immuneACCESS table, as held by TCRdb, lists in-frame sequences with V and J called but not all clones. Of the missing ones, under half trace to an unresolved V gene in checked studies; the others have no known cause. The V and J calls and the clone size are those of that table, but D and trimming were determined from the DNA. Within this sample are around 560,000 clones, with about 95% of them counted one time only. Around 0.11% of the sample is in the top ten clones.

Sequencing was performed on naive CD8+ T cells sorted from blood. Interpreted using the paper, the cell subset or site label stands for: CD45RA+CCR7+. The rearranged chain carries TRBV5-4 and TRBJ1-2, with the D gene too uncertain to name. The sequence was obtained from a woman between 25 and 40 years old in good health. The sequence in DNA is TGTGCCAGCAGCTTGGCCTCGGGTATACTACATTATGGCTACACCTTC. The translation is CASSLASGILHYGYTF.